This T cell receptor (beta chain) was observed in a study of CD8 T cells in ankylosing spondylitis. Looked up from germline, CDR1 is SGHNT and CDR2 is YYREEE (reference sequence). The CDR3 has 14 amino acids. The V end lost 3 bases, the J end lost 4 bases, and 12 bases lay between the germline ends. Details on this clonotype: Its antigen remains unidentified.

Quantitative molecular-barcoded 5'-RACE generated the TCR beta libraries. TCRdb reprocessed the 5' RACE reads with MiXCR, giving one entry per CDR3 protein. Of fewer than 50,000 distinct CDR3 sequences in the sample, 9.5% to 11% were seen once. Study-level points and caveats: Earlier literature documents some of the motif variants in reactive arthritis synovial fluid and blood. Within peripheral blood, clones linked to disease were CD8+ and relatively rare. The study identified a TCR beta motif of under ten highly homologous variants that appeared characteristic of ankylosing spondylitis blood.

The source of this sequence is a male donor with ankylosing spondylitis or in good health (not recorded which). The sequencing sample was made of blood, either unsorted or a sorted T cell fraction (not recorded which). The chain carries TRBV5-4 and TRBJ2-3, with D possibly being TRBD1 (5 bases). The CDR3 nucleotides are TGTGCCAGCAGCTCCTACTCAGGGCCAGATACGCAGTATTTT. It encodes CASSSYSGPDTQYF.